This TCR beta chain came from a study of shared clonotypes between healthy human individuals. Study context: Participating donors consisted of a couple of women and a few men aged 18 to 49. Study results and limitations: Sharing across a few donors was seen in 5% to 5.5% of naive CD4 clonotypes. The study found lower generation probabilities in non-shared clonotypes than in those shared by all four donors.

Terminally differentiated effector memory CD45RA+ cells were excluded from the naive CD8 cells, which were CD45RO-negative and positively selected for CCR7. The CDR3 is 14 amino acids. The V end lost 5 bases, the J end lost 4 bases, and 15 bases lay between the germline ends. In germline, CDR1 is SGHRS, CDR2 YFSETQ. In the case of this clone: The antigen is undetermined.

The assay was immunoSEQ multiplex PCR, and TCRdb's table has in-frame clones only and misses some. The table shows more than 2 million clones, with around 96% occurring only once. Sequencing used naive CD8+ T cells sorted from blood. This receptor was taken from a man aged 18 to 30 in good health. The chain recombines TRBV5-1 with TRBJ1-1; D might be TRBD1 (5 bases). The CDR3 nucleotides are TGCGCCAGCAGTTCATATCGGGACGGCACTGAAGCTTTCTTT. It encodes CASSSYRDGTEAFF.